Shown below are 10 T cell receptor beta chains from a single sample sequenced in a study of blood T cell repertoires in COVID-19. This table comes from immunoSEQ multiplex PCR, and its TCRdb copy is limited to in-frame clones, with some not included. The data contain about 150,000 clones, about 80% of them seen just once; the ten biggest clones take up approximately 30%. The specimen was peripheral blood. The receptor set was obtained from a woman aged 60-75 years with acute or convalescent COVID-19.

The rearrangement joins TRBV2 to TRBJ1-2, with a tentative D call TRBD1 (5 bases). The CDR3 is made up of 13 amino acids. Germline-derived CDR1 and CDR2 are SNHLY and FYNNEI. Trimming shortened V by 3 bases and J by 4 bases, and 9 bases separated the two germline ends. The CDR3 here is CASSDGAGYGYTF. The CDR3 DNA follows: TGTGCCAGCAGTGATGGGGCAGGCTATGGCTACACCTTC.

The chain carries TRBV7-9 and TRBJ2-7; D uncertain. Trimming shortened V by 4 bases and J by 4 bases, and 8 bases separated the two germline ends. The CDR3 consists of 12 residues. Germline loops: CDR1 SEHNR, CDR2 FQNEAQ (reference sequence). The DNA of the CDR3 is TGTGCCAGCAGCTCAGATGATTACGAGCAGTACTTC. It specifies CASSSDDYEQYF.

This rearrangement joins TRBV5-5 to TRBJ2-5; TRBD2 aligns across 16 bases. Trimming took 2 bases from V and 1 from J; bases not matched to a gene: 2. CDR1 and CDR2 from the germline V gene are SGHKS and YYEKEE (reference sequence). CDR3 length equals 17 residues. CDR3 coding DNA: TGTGCCAGCAGCTTCGGGACTAGCGGGGGGGCCCAAGAGACCCAGTACTTC. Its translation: CASSFGTSGGAQETQYF. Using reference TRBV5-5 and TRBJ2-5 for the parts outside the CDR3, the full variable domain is DAGVTQSPTHLIKTRGQQVTLRCSPISGHKSVSWYQQVLGQGPQFIFQYYEKEERGRGNFPDRFSARQFPNYSSELNVNALLLGDSALYLCASSFGTSGGAQETQYFGPGTRLLVL.

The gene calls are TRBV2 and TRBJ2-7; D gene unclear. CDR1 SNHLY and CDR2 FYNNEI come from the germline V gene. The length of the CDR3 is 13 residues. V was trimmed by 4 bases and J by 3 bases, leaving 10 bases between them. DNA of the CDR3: TGTGCCAGCAGTGCCAGTTTTTTCTACGAGCAGTACGTC. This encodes CASSASFFYEQYV.

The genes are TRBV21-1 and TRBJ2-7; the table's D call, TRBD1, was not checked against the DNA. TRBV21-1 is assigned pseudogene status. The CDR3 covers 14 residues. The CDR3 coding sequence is TGTGCCAGCAGCGCAGGAGGACAGGTTAACGAGCAGTACGTC. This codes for CASSAGGQVNEQYV.

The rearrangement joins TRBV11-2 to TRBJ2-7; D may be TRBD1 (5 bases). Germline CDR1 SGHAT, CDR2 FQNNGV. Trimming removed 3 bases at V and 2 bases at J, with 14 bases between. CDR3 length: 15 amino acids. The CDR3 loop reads CASSFGHASTYEQYV. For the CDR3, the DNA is TGTGCCAGCAGCTTCGGACACGCATCAACCTACGAGCAGTACGTC.

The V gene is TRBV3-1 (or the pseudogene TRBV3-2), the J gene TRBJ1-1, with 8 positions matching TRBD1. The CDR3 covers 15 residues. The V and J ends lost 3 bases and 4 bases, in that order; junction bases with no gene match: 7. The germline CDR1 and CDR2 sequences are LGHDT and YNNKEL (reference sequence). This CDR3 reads CASSHRTGPSTEAFF. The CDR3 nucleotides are TGTGCCAGCAGCCATCGGACAGGGCCGAGCACTGAAGCTTTCTTT.

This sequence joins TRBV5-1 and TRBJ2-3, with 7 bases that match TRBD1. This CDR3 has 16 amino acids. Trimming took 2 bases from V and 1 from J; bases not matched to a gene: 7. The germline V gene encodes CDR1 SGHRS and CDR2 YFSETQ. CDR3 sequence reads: CASSFPTGIGTDTQYF. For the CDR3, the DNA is TGCGCCAGCAGCTTTCCGACAGGGATTGGCACAGATACGCAGTATTTT.

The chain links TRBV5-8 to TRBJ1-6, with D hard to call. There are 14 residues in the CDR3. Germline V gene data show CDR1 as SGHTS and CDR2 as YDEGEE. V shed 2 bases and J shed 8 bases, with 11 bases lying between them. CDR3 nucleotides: TGTGCCAGCAGCTTCTCCGGGTGGGATTCACCCCTCCACTTT. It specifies CASSFSGWDSPLHF.

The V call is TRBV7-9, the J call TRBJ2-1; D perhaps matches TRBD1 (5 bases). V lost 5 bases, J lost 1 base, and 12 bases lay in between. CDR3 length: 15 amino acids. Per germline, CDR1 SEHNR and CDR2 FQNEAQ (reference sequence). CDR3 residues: CASSQVGPSYNEQFF. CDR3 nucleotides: TGTGCCAGCAGCCAGGTGGGGCCGTCCTACAATGAGCAGTTCTTC.